The T cell receptor beta chain described here comes from a study of shared clonotypes between healthy human individuals. Generated by immunoSEQ multiplex PCR, the TCRdb table keeps only in-frame clones and is missing some. The table records around 690,000 clones, about 92% of them present only once. The receptor's source is a man younger than 30 in good health. Some clones in this sample may be carry-over from other donors' samples. The specimen sequenced was memory CD8+ T cells from PBMCs. The subset here: CD45RO+ cells pooled with CCR7-negative TemRA cells.

The CDR3: CASSLTGTAYEQYF. The CDR3 bases are TGTGCCAGCAGTTTAACGGGTACTGCCTACGAGCAGTACTTC. The chain is built from TRBV27 and TRBJ2-7; no definite D call. This CDR3 has 14 residues. Trimming removed 2 bases from V and 2 bases from J, with 10 bases in between. Germline values: CDR1 MNHEY, CDR2 SMNVEV (reference sequence).